These T cell receptor beta chains were read from a single sample in a study of T cell responses to AZD1222 COVID-19 vaccine. The table came from immunoSEQ multiplex PCR; TCRdb's copy has only in-frame clones and leaves some out. Of around 100,000 clones in the sample, around 90% were seen once. The specimen was peripheral blood, collected on day 0 of AZD1222 vaccination. The receptors derive from an adult in good health. The CDR3 runs from the conserved cysteine through the conserved F or W. The D gene is left open where the match is weak. Clone size is shown for a subset of rows, as once, few, many or a class of expanded clone.

j_call clone_size v_call d_call cdr3_nt cdr3_aa
TRBJ1-4 . TRBV7-6 . TGTGCCAGCAGCTTGGGTAGGGGAGATGAAAAACTGTTTTTT CASSLGRGDEKLFF
TRBJ2-1 . TRBV6-5 TRBD2 TGTGCCAGCAGTTGGCGGGAGCGAGAGTTCTTC CASSWREREFF
TRBJ1-4 . TRBV5-1 . TGCGCCAGCAGCCCCCGCGGGGGTCCGGGGGAAAAACTGTTTTTT CASSPRGGPGEKLFF
TRBJ2-5 few TRBV15 TRBD2 TGTGCCACCAGCAGAGGGGGACTAGGAGAGACCCAGTACTTC CATSRGGLGETQYF
TRBJ2-3 . TRBV6-5 TRBD2 TGTGCCAGCAGTTACAGAGGGACTAGAAGCACAGATACGCAGTATTTT CASSYRGTRSTDTQYF
TRBJ2-1 . TRBV20-1 . TGCAGTGCCAGTCGTCTGGCACACTACAATGAGCAGTTCTTC CSASRLAHYNEQFF
TRBJ1-2 . TRBV6-5 . TGTGCCAGCAGTCGACAGGCGGGGGGCTATGGCTACACCTTC CASSRQAGGYGYTF
TRBJ2-7 . TRBV28 . TGTGCCAGCAGTTCAGGGGCTAGCGGCCAATACGAGCAGTACTTC CASSSGASGQYEQYF
TRBJ2-4 . TRBV19 . TGTGCCAGTAGTAGAGGGGGTCTGGACATTCAGTACTTC CASSRGGLDIQYF
TRBJ1-4 . TRBV7-2 . TGTGCCAGCAGCTTGAATAGGGCTAATGAAAAACTGTTTTTT CASSLNRANEKLFF
TRBJ2-7 . TRBV27 TRBD1 TGTGCCAGCAGTTCCCGGGACAGGGGCCTTTACGAGCAGTACTTC CASSSRDRGLYEQYF
TRBJ1-5 . TRBV5-5 . TGTGCCAGCAGCTTGGGCAGAGATCAGCCCCAGCATTTT CASSLGRDQPQHF
TRBJ2-7 few TRBV18 TRBD1 TGTGCCAGCTCAACCGGGACAGCGGTCGAGCAGTACTTC CASSTGTAVEQYF
TRBJ1-5 . TRBV28 TRBD1 TGTGCCAGCAGCATCGACAGGGGAAATAGCAATCAGCCCCAGCATTTT CASSIDRGNSNQPQHF
TRBJ2-2 . TRBV9 . TGTGCCAGCAGCGTAGCGGGCCCAGCCGCCGGGGAGCTGTTTTTT CASSVAGPAAGELFF
TRBJ2-1 . TRBV5-4 TRBD2 TGTGCCAGCAGCTACATCCTAACTAGCGGTTACAATGAGCAGTTCTTC CASSYILTSGYNEQFF
TRBJ2-5 . TRBV6-5 TRBD2 TGTGCCAGCAGTACGCGGACTAGCGGGCGGGAGACCCAGTACTTC CASSTRTSGRETQYF
TRBJ1-5 . TRBV11-3 . TGTGCCAGCAGCTTTTCCCTGGGTAGCAATCAGCCCCAGCATTTT CASSFSLGSNQPQHF
TRBJ2-5 . TRBV29-1 . TGCAGCCTGAGGGGGGCAGGGGGTCCGCGAGAGACCCAGTACTTC CSLRGAGGPRETQYF
TRBJ2-6 . TRBV7-9 . TGTGCCAGCAGCTTAGTACGGGGAGCGGGGGCCAACGTCCTGACTTTC CASSLVRGAGANVLTF
TRBJ2-7 . TRBV5-5 TRBD1 TGTGCCAGCAGCCCCCGTTGGACAGGGAGGAGCGAGCAGTACTTC CASSPRWTGRSEQYF
TRBJ2-3 . TRBV7-9 TRBD2 TGTGCCAGCAGACTTCTAGCGGGACGCACAGATACGCAGTATTTT CASRLLAGRTDTQYF
TRBJ2-5 . TRBV5-1 TRBD1 TGCGCCAGCAGCTTGGACAGGGGTTCCCAGTACTTC CASSLDRGSQYF
TRBJ2-3 . TRBV9 TRBD2 TGTGCCAGCAGCGTAGATCTTAGCGGGGATTTTTCGCAGTATTTT CASSVDLSGDFSQYF
TRBJ1-1 . TRBV11-3 . TGTGCCAGCAGCTTAAAGTGGAACACTGAAGCTTTCTTT CASSLKWNTEAFF
TRBJ1-1 . TRBV7-2 . TGTACCTCCGGGATGAACACTGAAGCTTTCTTT CTSGMNTEAFF
TRBJ1-2 . TRBV6-1 . TGTGCCAGCAGTGAAATCAGGACAGAGGGAGGCTACACCTTC CASSEIRTEGGYTF
TRBJ2-7 . TRBV4-2 TRBD1 TGTGCCAGCAGCCAAGGGACAGGACCATCCTACGAGCAGTACTTC CASSQGTGPSYEQYF
TRBJ1-2 . TRBV28 . TGTGCCAGCAGTCTCCCTCCGGGACGGACAAACTATGGCTACACCTTC CASSLPPGRTNYGYTF
TRBJ1-2 . TRBV5-6 . TGTGCCAGCAGCTTGACAGGGAATGTTGGTGGCTACACCTTC CASSLTGNVGGYTF
TRBJ2-5 . TRBV29-1 TRBD1 TGCAGCGTTGCGGGACAGGCGGAGACCCAGTACTTC CSVAGQAETQYF
TRBJ2-5 once TRBV5-6 . TGTGCCAGCAGCTTGTGGGGGACATCAAAAGAGACCCAGTACTTC CASSLWGTSKETQYF
TRBJ1-5 . TRBV6-6 TRBD1 TGTGCCAGCAGAACGAGGGACAGGGCTAGCAATCAGCCCCAGCATTTT CASRTRDRASNQPQHF
TRBJ1-4 . TRBV10-1 . TGCGCCAGCAGTGAACGATCTAATGAAAAACTGTTTTTT CASSERSNEKLFF
TRBJ1-4 . TRBV28 . TGTGCCAGCAGTACAGAACAAAGGACAAGAGAAAAACTGTTTTTT CASSTEQRTREKLFF
TRBJ2-5 . TRBV5-6 . TGTGCCAGCAGCTCCGCCAGGGGTGGGGAGACCCAGTACTTC CASSSARGGETQYF
TRBJ2-7 . TRBV7-6 TRBD2 TGTGCCAGCAGCTTAGTTCTCAGACCCTCTCTAGCGGGAGGTAGCTACGAGCAGTACTTC CASSLVLRPSLAGGSYEQYF
TRBJ1-1 . TRBV7-6 TRBD1 TGTGCCAGCAGCTCGTCGGGCCTACAGGGGGGAGCTTTCTTT CASSSSGLQGGAFF
TRBJ1-5 . TRBV27 . TGTGCCAGCTCTGCCAGGGTTCAGAACAATCAGCCCCAGCATTTT CASSARVQNNQPQHF
TRBJ2-1 . TRBV5-8 . TGTGCCAGCAGCTTGGGATTAGCGGCCTACAATGAGCAGTTCTTC CASSLGLAAYNEQFF
TRBJ2-2 . TRBV20-1 . TGCAGTGCTAGTCGCGGGAACACCGGGGAGCTGTTTTTT CSASRGNTGELFF
TRBJ1-2 once TRBV7-3 . TGTGCCAGCAGCTTGGGGCCGAGTAGGGGCTATGGCTACACCTTC CASSLGPSRGYGYTF
TRBJ2-3 . TRBV3-1/TRBV3-2 TRBD2 TGTGCCAGCAGCCAAACACCTAGCGGGAGAGATACGCAGTATTTT CASSQTPSGRDTQYF
TRBJ1-6 few TRBV2 . TGTGCCAGCAGTGAGGAGGGGACACCCCTCCACTTT CASSEEGTPLHF
TRBJ2-1 . TRBV2 TRBD2 TGTGCCAGCAGTGAGCCCGGGACTAGCGGGGGGAATGAGCAGTTCTTC CASSEPGTSGGNEQFF
TRBJ2-1 . TRBV14 . TGTGCCAGCAGCCAGATTTGGGGGCAGAATGAGCAGTTCTTC CASSQIWGQNEQFF
TRBJ2-7 . TRBV5-4 TRBD2 TGTGCCAGCAGCTTGGGCGGGAGGGCCTCCTACGAGCAGTACTTC CASSLGGRASYEQYF
TRBJ2-5 . TRBV19 TRBD1 TGTGCCAGTAGTCCTAGGACAGGGCTCCTTGGAGAGACCCAGTACTTC CASSPRTGLLGETQYF
TRBJ2-7 few TRBV3-1/TRBV3-2 . TGTGCCAGCAGCCTCGCCCGGACAGTCGTCCGACAGTACTTC CASSLARTVVRQYF
TRBJ2-2 . TRBV6-6 . TGTGCCAGCAGTTACTCGAATAACATCTACACCGGGGAGCTGTTTTTT CASSYSNNIYTGELFF
TRBJ2-7 . TRBV6-5 . TGTGCCAGCTGGGAGATGCCTTACTACGAGCAGTACTTC CASWEMPYYEQYF
TRBJ2-1 . TRBV6-5 . TGTGCCAGCAGTTACTCGAAGCCCAATGGGGTAAATGAGCAGTTCTTC CASSYSKPNGVNEQFF
TRBJ1-2 . TRBV28 . TGTGCCAGCAGTCCTGGGGACTATGGCTACACCTTC CASSPGDYGYTF
TRBJ1-6 . TRBV18 . TGTGCCAGCTCACCGCAAGACGGACAGAGTTATAATTCACCCCTCCACTTT CASSPQDGQSYNSPLHF
TRBJ1-4 . TRBV5-6 . TGTGCCAGCAGCCCCCGGGACTCAAATGAAAAACTGTTTTTT CASSPRDSNEKLFF